Following are 20 T cell receptor beta chains from one sample sequenced in a study of memory CD4+ T cells and cytomegalovirus serostatus (dated by TCRdb to the late 2010s). Single viable CD3+CD4+CD8-CD45RO+ cells were sorted as memory CD4+ T cells on a FACSAria II. Library preparation was by the immunoSEQ multiplex PCR assay. In TCRdb, the immuneACCESS table is reduced to in-frame sequences with V and J assigned. These tables do not hold every clone; where another copy was compared, an unresolved V gene accounts for under half, and the others remain unexplained. The sample table records tens of thousands of clones; just under 80% of these occur just once. Clones ranked in the top ten supply about 0.73% of the sample. What was sequenced was memory CD4+ T cells from blood. These receptors were obtained from an adult in good health and CMV-seronegative.

Regarding this clone: This CDR3 is also generated by other DNA sequences in the sample. The V gene is TRBV28, the J gene TRBJ1-2; D possibly corresponds to TRBD1 (5 bases). Trimming stripped 6 bases from V and 2 bases from J, with 13 bases between. The CDR3 runs 14 residues. Germline values: CDR1 MDHEN, CDR2 SYDVKM. The CDR3 DNA reads as TGTGCCAGCAGGGACACCCCAGCCAACTATGGCTACACCTTC. Amino acid sequence: CASRDTPANYGYTF.

This clone was seen a handful of times. The rearrangement links TRBV30 to TRBJ1-6, with D perhaps matching TRBD1 (5 bases). The CDR3 runs to 12 residues. V gave up 4 bases and J gave up 10 bases, with 11 bases separating them. CDR1 and CDR2 (germline): GTSNPN, SVGIG (reference sequence). CDR3 DNA sequence: TGTGCCTGGACGCGGACACTGTCACCCCTCCACTTT. Translated, it gives CAWTRTLSPLHF.

This chain joins TRBV4-1 and TRBJ2-1; TRBD2 matches at 9 bases. This CDR3 spans 17 amino acids. The ends lost 1 base at V and 7 bases at J; junction bases unmatched: 11. Germline V gives CDR1 MGHRA, CDR2 YSYEKL. CDR3 nucleotides: TGCGCCAGCAGCCAAGCCTCTTTAGCGGGGGCAGGGAATGAGCAGTTCTTC. As protein: CASSQASLAGAGNEQFF.

This clone was detected only a few times. The chain joins TRBV30 to TRBJ2-7; 8 bases fit TRBD1. Germline values: CDR1 GTSNPN, CDR2 SVGIG (reference sequence). CDR3 size: 14 residues. V trimming: 4 bases; J trimming: 2 bases; junction bases outside the gene matches: 7. CDR3 nucleotide sequence: TGTGCCTGGACGAGGCGGGACAGGACCTACGAGCAGTACTTC. Amino acids: CAWTRRDRTYEQYF.

This chain uses TRBV6-5 with TRBJ1-1; unclear D gene. The ends were cut back, 6 bases at V and 0 bases at J, with 11 bases in the middle. The CDR3 spans 14 residues. Germline-derived CDR1 and CDR2 are MNHEY and SVGAGI. The CDR3 region has the DNA TGTGCCAGCAGGGACCAGAGGGTGAACACTGAAGCTTTCTTT. Encoded protein: CASRDQRVNTEAFF.

A remark on this clone: Mismatch with germline at one junction end may stem from a read error. The chain uses TRBV2 and TRBJ2-5; the D is unclear. TRBJ2-7 explains the end of the DNA better; the J call may be wrong. Looked up from germline, CDR1 is SNHLY and CDR2 is FYNNEI. The CDR3 length is 11 residues. The CDR3 DNA sequence: TGTGCCAGCAGCCCCTCCTCCGAGCAGTACTTC. It encodes CASSPSSEQYF.

The V call is TRBV29-1, the J call TRBJ1-1; the D is unclear. There are 14 residues in the CDR3. Between the trimmed V and J ends, which lost 1 base and 1 base, there was a span of 10 bases. Germline loops: CDR1 SQVTM, CDR2 ANQGSEA. As DNA, the CDR3 is TGCAGCGTTGAAGTACCCCGCCCGAACACTGAAGCTTTCTTT. Protein product: CSVEVPRPNTEAFF.

This chain uses TRBV28 with TRBJ2-1; the match to TRBD1 covers 7 bases. J lost 9 bases, V lost 4 bases, and 0 bases had no gene match. The CDR3 totals 11 residues. Per the germline V gene, CDR1 is MDHEN and CDR2 is SYDVKM. In nucleotides, the CDR3 is TGTGCCAGCAGTTACAGGGGTGAGCAGTTCTTC. Amino acid sequence: CASSYRGEQFF.

In its sample, this clone was seen once. Written as DNA, the CDR3 is TGCGCCAGCAGCCAAGTAGAGCAGGCCAACTACGAGCAGTACTTC. It yields the protein CASSQVEQANYEQYF. The V call is TRBV4-1, the J call TRBJ2-7, with D unclear. Deletions cut 1 base from V and 3 bases from J, with 13 bases between. The CDR3 contains 15 residues. CDR1 is MGHRA, CDR2 YSYEKL, per germline.

The rearrangement uses TRBV6-1 and TRBJ1-1; TRBD1 is a possible D gene (5 bases). The CDR3 is 14 residues long. Trimming removed 8 bases from V and 6 bases from J, with 19 bases in between. Germline-derived CDR1 and CDR2 are MNHNS and SASEGT. This chain's CDR3 is CASLIRGGNAEAFF. The CDR3 region has the DNA TGTGCCAGCCTGATTCGGGGGGGGAATGCTGAAGCTTTCTTT.

The V gene is TRBV4-2, the J gene TRBJ2-1, with 7 nucleotides matching TRBD1. The CDR3 is 16 residues long. Unmatched junction bases numbered 9, after V lost 0 bases and J lost 7 bases. The V gene's germline CDR1 is LGHNA and CDR2 YNFKEQ. The CDR3 here is CASSQDDQGVNNEQFF. The CDR3 nucleotides read TGTGCCAGCAGCCAAGATGACCAGGGGGTGAATAATGAGCAGTTCTTC.

The J gene is TRBJ1-4, the V gene TRBV5-1; D uncertain. The V and J ends lost 0 bases and 4 bases respectively, with 10 bases between them. There are 15 residues in the CDR3. Germline assignment: CDR1 SGHRS and CDR2 YFSETQ. CDR3 bases: TGCGCCAGCAGCTTGGACCGTAGTGGTAATGAAAAACTGTTTTTT. Its translation: CASSLDRSGNEKLFF.

This clone is medium-sized (0.01 to 0.1%) by share. The chain links TRBV4-1 to TRBJ1-5, with D possibly matching TRBD1 (6 bases). Trimming took 1 base from V and 8 from J, leaving 12 bases between them. This CDR3 has 14 residues. CDR1 is MGHRA and CDR2 is YSYEKL in the germline V gene. The CDR3 here is CASSQGQDTEPQHF. CDR3 sequence (DNA): TGCGCCAGCAGCCAAGGACAGGATACGGAGCCCCAGCATTTT.

The CDR3 sequence is CAIKPNTGTENTGELFF. DNA of the CDR3: TGTGCCATCAAACCGAATACCGGGACAGAGAACACCGGGGAGCTGTTTTTT. The chain uses TRBV10-3 and TRBJ2-2; TRBD1 agrees at 7 bases. The junction had 12 bases not matched to a gene; V was cut back by 7 bases and J by 1 base. Germline V gene data show CDR1 as ENHRY and CDR2 as SYGVKD. The CDR3 covers 17 residues.

This clone was observed once. The same CDR3 arises from other DNA sequences in this sample as well. This rearrangement joins TRBV28 to TRBJ2-7, with D unresolved. This CDR3 is 12 amino acids long. V was shortened by 6 bases and J by 4 bases, with 10 bases between the two germline ends. Germline-derived CDR1 and CDR2 are MDHEN and SYDVKM. The CDR3 loop is CASSLVGYEQYF. DNA of the CDR3: TGTGCCAGCAGCCTAGTGGGGTACGAGCAGTACTTC.

This chain connects TRBV30 to TRBJ2-1; maybe TRBD2 (7 bases). The CDR3 sequence is 15 residues long. From germline, CDR1 is GTSNPN and CDR2 SVGIG (reference sequence). Trimming stripped 0 bases from V and 6 bases from J, with 15 bases between. The CDR3 DNA is TGTGCCTGGAGTGTGGTAGCGAGGGGGGGCAATGAGCAGTTCTTC. Protein product: CAWSVVARGGNEQFF.

This clone was counted a single time. The chain employs TRBV7-2 and TRBJ2-6; D is possibly TRBD2 (6 bases). V was pared by 4 bases and J by 0 bases, with 16 bases between. Germline lookup yields CDR1 SGHTA and CDR2 FQGNSA. This CDR3 has 18 residues. Here the CDR3 DNA reads TGTGCCAGCAGCTCCCCTGGCGGGACGAGCTCTGGGGCCAACGTCCTGACTTTC. This encodes CASSSPGGTSSGANVLTF. The entire variable domain, with the rest obtained from reference TRBV7-2 and TRBJ2-6, is as follows: GAGVSQSPSNKVTEKGKDVELRCDPISGHTALYWYRQSLGQGLEFLIYFQGNSAPDKSGLPSDRFSAERTGGSVSTLTIQRTQQEDSAVYLCASSSPGGTSSGANVLTFGAGSRLTVL.

The chain couples TRBV5-1 to TRBJ2-7; D not certain. The CDR3 runs to 12 residues. CDR1 and CDR2 from the germline V gene are SGHRS and YFSETQ. V dropped 0 bases and J dropped 1 base, with 2 bases sitting between them. The CDR3 spells CASSLESYEQYF. The DNA for the CDR3 is TGCGCCAGCAGCTTGGAATCCTACGAGCAGTACTTC.

This clone has a handful of counts. The chain uses TRBV2 and TRBJ2-1, with D unresolved. Germline V gene lookup returns CDR1 SNHLY and CDR2 FYNNEI. With 3 bases removed from V and 8 bases from J, the gap between germline ends came to 5 bases. This CDR3 region has 11 residues. CDR3 sequence reads: CASSERYEQFF. The CDR3 DNA is TGTGCCAGCAGTGAGAGGTATGAGCAGTTCTTC.

This clone was seen a handful of times. This chain links TRBV27 with TRBJ1-2, with D maybe TRBD1 (5 bases). Germline-derived CDR1 and CDR2 are MNHEY and SMNVEV (reference sequence). CDR3 length equals 14 residues. The V end lost 0 bases, the J end lost 7 bases, and 12 bases lay between the germline ends. The CDR3 DNA reads as TGTGCCAGCAGTTTATCAGGGGCCGTCGGTGGCTACACCTTC. It specifies CASSLSGAVGGYTF.